The clone carrying this T cell receptor (beta chain) has at least ten counts. The CDR3 has 11 residues. Trimming removed 2 bases at V and 9 bases at J, with 5 bases between. The germline V gene encodes CDR1 SGHDN and CDR2 FVKESK. The sample comes from a study of T cell changes during pregnancy in multiple sclerosis. Repertoires were generated with immunoSEQ multiplex PCR, while TCRdb's copy carries only in-frame clones and drops some. The repertoire has approximately 64,000 clones, roughly 90% of them found once; the top ten carry approximately 2.2%. This clonotype was sampled from a female donor with multiple sclerosis, enrolled in a pregnancy study. The V call is TRBV14, the J call TRBJ2-1; no clear D gene. Material: peripheral blood, obtained in the first trimester of pregnancy. CDR3 in DNA: TGTGCCAGCAGCCAATTGAGTGAGCAGTTCTTC. Its protein product is CASSQLSEQFF.